The present T cell receptor beta chain was sequenced within a study of blood T cell repertoires in COVID-19. Study information: COVID-19 samples, acute and convalescent, were from the United States, Italy and Spain. Sample material is recorded as cDNA or gDNA derived from T cells, B-cell-depleted T cells, or PBMCs.

Original analysis: The assay estimated nucleated cells by amplifying reference gene primers. TCRdb's table, derived via immunoSEQ multiplex PCR, lists solely in-frame clones and lacks some. D and trimming come from the DNA, and the V and J calls and clone size come from that table. The repertoire includes tens of thousands of clones, 80% to 90% of them detected once, and approximately 8.4% sits in the top ten. Germline-derived CDR1 and CDR2 are MNHEY and SVGEGT. V was clipped by 0 bases and J by 1 base; unmatched bases: 13. The CDR3 is 19 amino acids. This chain joins TRBV6-2 or TRBV6-3 and TRBJ2-5, with TRBD2 matching over 8 bases. This receptor was identified in a man aged 50-60 years with acute or convalescent COVID-19. Sequencing was performed on peripheral blood. The CDR3 loop is CASSYSTGPREGLQETQYF. CDR3 coding DNA: TGTGCCAGCAGTTACTCGACAGGACCCCGGGAGGGCCTCCAAGAGACCCAGTACTTC.